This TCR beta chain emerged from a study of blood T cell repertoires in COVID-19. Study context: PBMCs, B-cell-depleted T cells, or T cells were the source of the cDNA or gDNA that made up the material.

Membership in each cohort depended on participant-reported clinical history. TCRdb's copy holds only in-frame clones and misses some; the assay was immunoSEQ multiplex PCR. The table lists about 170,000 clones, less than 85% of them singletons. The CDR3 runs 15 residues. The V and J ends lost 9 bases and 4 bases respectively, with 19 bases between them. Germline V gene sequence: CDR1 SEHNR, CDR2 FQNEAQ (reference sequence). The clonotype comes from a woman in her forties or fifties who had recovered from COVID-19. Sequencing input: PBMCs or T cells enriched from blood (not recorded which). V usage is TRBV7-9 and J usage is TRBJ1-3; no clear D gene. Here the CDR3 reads CASRPRPVRGNTIYF. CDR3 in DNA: TGTGCCAGTCGTCCTAGGCCCGTGCGAGGAAACACCATATATTTT. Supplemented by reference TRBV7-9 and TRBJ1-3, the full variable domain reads DTGVSQNPRHKITKRGQNVTFRCDPISEHNRLYWYRQTLGQGPEFLTYFQNEAQLEKSRLLSDRFSAERPKGSFSTLEIQRTEQGDSAMYLCASRPRPVRGNTIYFGEGSWLTVV.